This T cell receptor (beta chain) was identified in a study of T cells in Graves' hyperthyroidism and ophthalmopathy. Amplification yielded TCR beta CDR3 regions, with RNA transcripts as the source. The study used the HTBI primer set for a first-round RT-PCR of the TCR CDR3. TCRdb reanalysed the multiplex PCR reads using MiXCR and keeps one entry per CDR3 protein. Among hundreds of thousands of distinct CDR3 sequences listed, about 20% were seen once. CDR3 size: 13 residues. Germline values: CDR1 LNHDA, CDR2 SQIVND (reference sequence). Trimming took off 1 base at V and 7 bases at J, with 5 bases between the two ends.

The sequence came from a man aged 25 to 45 with Graves' ophthalmopathy. The sequenced material came from blood. The chain joins TRBV19 to TRBJ1-6; D gene ambiguous. This CDR3 is CASSIGLNSPLHF. In DNA, the CDR3 is TGTGCCAGTAGTATAGGCCTGAATTCACCCCTCCACTTT.